A single sample gave rise to the 6 T cell receptor beta chains below, sequenced in a study of OX40 agonist ivuxolimab in advanced cancers. Clones were read by immunoSEQ multiplex PCR, and TCRdb kept only the in-frame ones, dropping some. Here the sample spans roughly 100,000 clones, 80% to 85% being singletons. Here the sequenced sample was CD4+ or CD8+ T cells sorted from blood, taken in a trial of the OX40 agonist ivuxolimab. These receptor sequences come from an adult with an advanced solid tumor such as melanoma, head and neck, liver or kidney cancer.

In this sample, this clone turned up a few times. The V and J genes are TRBV29-1 and TRBJ1-2, with a possible D match to TRBD1 (6 bases). This CDR3 is built from 15 residues. Looked up from germline, CDR1 is SQVTM and CDR2 is ANQGSEA. The germline V and J ends were trimmed by 1 base and 4 bases, with 16 bases remaining between them. CDR3 in amino acids: CSVEGTEGWTYGYTF. In DNA form, the CDR3 reads TGCAGCGTTGAAGGGACAGAGGGATGGACCTATGGCTACACCTTC.

In this sample, this clone turned up once. The rearrangement joins TRBV6-5 to TRBJ2-3; possibly TRBD1 for D (7 bases). The CDR3 length is 15 residues. Trimming pared 2 bases from V and 5 bases from J, leaving 14 bases between. The V gene's germline CDR1 is MNHEY and CDR2 SVGAGI. CDR3 nucleotide sequence: TGTGCCAGCAGTTACCAGGGGGGAAGGGGAGATACGCAGTATTTT. Its protein is CASSYQGGRGDTQYF.

DNA for the CDR3: TGTGCCAGCAGCCCTTCGACAGGGGCCCCGAACACCGGGGAGCTGTTTTTT. The encoded protein is CASSPSTGAPNTGELFF. The chain joins TRBV7-3 to TRBJ2-2; 8 bases fit TRBD1. Trimming removed 5 bases from V and 0 bases from J; junction bases left unmatched: 8. CDR3 length equals 17 residues. Germline CDR1 reads SGHTA; CDR2 reads FQGTGA.

This clone was observed a single time. In DNA form, the CDR3 reads TGTGCCAGCAGCCAAGCTGAGGGGTCGGTTGAGCAGTTCTTC. This sequence encodes CASSQAEGSVEQFF. The chain employs TRBV14 and TRBJ2-1, with D tentatively TRBD1 or TRBD2 (5 bases each). CDR1 and CDR2 from the germline V gene are SGHDN and FVKESK. The CDR3 length is 14 residues. V was shortened by 1 base and J by 9 bases, with 13 bases between the two germline ends.

This rearrangement joins TRBV7-9 to TRBJ1-1, with TRBD1 identical over 7 bases. Germline V lookup: CDR1 SEHNR, CDR2 FQNEAQ (reference sequence). The CDR3 sequence is 15 residues long. V gave up 1 base and J gave up 2 bases; unmatched junction bases: 4. CDR3 bases: TGTGCCAGCAGCTTAGGCGACAGGGTAAACACTGAAGCTTTCTTT. It is translated as CASSLGDRVNTEAFF.

Only a few counts were recorded for this clone. The gene calls are TRBV9 and TRBJ1-5, with D possibly matching TRBD1 (5 bases). Germline lookup yields CDR1 SGDLS and CDR2 YYNGEE. This CDR3 region has 14 residues. Between the trimmed V and J ends, which lost 8 bases and 6 bases, there was a span of 18 bases. This chain's CDR3 is CASGQGPGPQPQHF. CDR3 nucleotide sequence: TGTGCCAGTGGCCAGGGCCCTGGACCTCAGCCCCAGCATTTT.